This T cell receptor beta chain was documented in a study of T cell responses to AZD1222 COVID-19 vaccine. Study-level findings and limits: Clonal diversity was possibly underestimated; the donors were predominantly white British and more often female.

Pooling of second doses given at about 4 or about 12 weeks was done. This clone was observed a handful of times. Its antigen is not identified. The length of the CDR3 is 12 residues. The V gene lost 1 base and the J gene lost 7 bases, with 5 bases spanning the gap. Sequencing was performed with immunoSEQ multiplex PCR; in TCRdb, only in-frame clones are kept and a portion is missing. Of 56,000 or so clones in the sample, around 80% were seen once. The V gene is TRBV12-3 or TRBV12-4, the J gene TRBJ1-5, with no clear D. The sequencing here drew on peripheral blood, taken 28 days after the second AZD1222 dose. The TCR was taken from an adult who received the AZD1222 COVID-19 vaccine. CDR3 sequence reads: CASSLETQPQHF. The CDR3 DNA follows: TGTGCCAGCAGTTTAGAGACCCAGCCCCAGCATTTT.